A selection of T cell receptor beta chains follows, all from one sample in a study of control samples from healthy donors and cancer patients. Generated by immunoSEQ multiplex PCR, the TCRdb table keeps only in-frame clones and is missing some. The table has about 180,000 clones, about 90% seen once; the top ten hold just over 1.4%. The sequenced material came from blood. The receptors come from a woman aged 50 to 65 in good health. Each CDR3 is given with its conserved first and last residue. A D gene is named only where the DNA matches it firmly. Only part of the rows carry a size: once, few, many, or a class if the clone is expanded.

TRBJ2-7 | - | - | TRBV11-3 | TGTGCCAGCAGCCCGACAGGTACCTACGAGCAGTACTTC | CASSPTGTYEQYF
TRBJ1-5 | TRBD1 | - | TRBV6-2/TRBV6-3 | TGTGCCAGCAGGTACACCCCTGGGCAGGGGGCGGGTCAGCCCCAGCATTTT | CASRYTPGQGAGQPQHF
TRBJ2-1 | - | - | TRBV24-1 | TGTGCCACCAGTGATTGGGCGCGGGCCAATGAGCAGTTCTTC | CATSDWARANEQFF
TRBJ1-2 | - | - | TRBV28 | TGTGCCAGCTCTACAGGAGGCCCTACTAACTATGGCTACACCTTC | CASSTGGPTNYGYTF
TRBJ1-2 | - | - | TRBV4-3 | TGCGCCAGCAGCCGGATCGGATCCGGGTCAACCAATGGCTACACCTTC | CASSRIGSGSTNGYTF
TRBJ2-1 | TRBD2 | - | TRBV9 | TGTGCCAGCAGCGTAGGGTTGATAGCGGGGGGCGCCGGGCAGATTTACAATGAGCAGTTCTTC | CASSVGLIAGGAGQIYNEQFF
TRBJ2-3 | TRBD1 | - | TRBV5-1 | TGCGCCACCAAAGCCTCCGGGACAGTCACAGATACGCAGTATTTT | CATKASGTVTDTQYF
TRBJ1-5 | - | - | TRBV6-2/TRBV6-3 | TGTGCCAGCAGTTACTTTGGCACCAATCAGCCCCAGCATTTT | CASSYFGTNQPQHF
TRBJ1-4 | TRBD1 | - | TRBV7-8 | TGTGCCAGCAGCCCGGGACAGCTTTATGAAAAACTGTTTTTT | CASSPGQLYEKLFF
TRBJ2-3 | TRBD2 | once | TRBV5-1 | TGCGCCAGCAGCTTGGGTCTAGCGGGGGGAACAGATACGCAGTATTTT | CASSLGLAGGTDTQYF
TRBJ1-2 | - | - | TRBV6-5 | TGTGCCAGCAGTTACTCGAAGAACAGTCTGAAGGGCTACACCTTC | CASSYSKNSLKGYTF
TRBJ2-5 | TRBD2 | - | TRBV30 | TGTGCCTGGAGTTCACCTGGACTAGCGGAGACCCAGTACTTC | CAWSSPGLAETQYF
TRBJ2-2 | - | - | TRBV30 | TGTGCCTGGAGCTCGATGGACACCGGGGAGCTGTTTTTT | CAWSSMDTGELFF
TRBJ1-3 | - | - | TRBV5-6 | TGTGCCAGCAGTTCTGGCTCGAGCTCTGGAAACACCATATATTTT | CASSSGSSSGNTIYF
TRBJ2-5 | TRBD2 | once | TRBV5-6 | TGTGCCAGCAGCCCTCCCTTCGCGGGGGGGGAGACCCAGTACTTC | CASSPPFAGGETQYF
TRBJ2-7 | TRBD2 | - | TRBV5-6 | TGTGCCAGCAGCTTGAGGAGCGGGATTGCTTACGAGCAGTACTTC | CASSLRSGIAYEQYF
TRBJ1-2 | - | - | TRBV7-9 | TGTGCCAGCAGCCCCGGACCCTATGGCTACACCTTC | CASSPGPYGYTF
TRBJ2-1 | - | - | TRBV7-9 | TGTGCCAGCAGCTTAAGGTCCCCTAGTGAGCAGTTCTTC | CASSLRSPSEQFF
TRBJ2-1 | - | few | TRBV11-3 | TGTGCCAGCAGCTTAGGACGGGAGCTTGAGCAGTTCTTC | CASSLGRELEQFF
TRBJ2-2 | - | - | TRBV7-9 | TGTGCCAGCAGCTTCTTGTCCGGGGAGCTGTTTTTT | CASSFLSGELFF
TRBJ1-2 | TRBD1 | - | TRBV2 | TGTGCCAGCAGTGGCAGGGGGCTCGACTATGGCTACACCTTC | CASSGRGLDYGYTF
TRBJ1-4 | - | few | TRBV19 | TGTGCCACTAGGGGAGGGACCCTTGGCGAAAAACTGTTTTTT | CATRGGTLGEKLFF
TRBJ2-4 | - | - | TRBV9 | TGTGCCAGCGCCCCGGGGCTAATAGCCAAAAACATTCAGTACTTC | CASAPGLIAKNIQYF